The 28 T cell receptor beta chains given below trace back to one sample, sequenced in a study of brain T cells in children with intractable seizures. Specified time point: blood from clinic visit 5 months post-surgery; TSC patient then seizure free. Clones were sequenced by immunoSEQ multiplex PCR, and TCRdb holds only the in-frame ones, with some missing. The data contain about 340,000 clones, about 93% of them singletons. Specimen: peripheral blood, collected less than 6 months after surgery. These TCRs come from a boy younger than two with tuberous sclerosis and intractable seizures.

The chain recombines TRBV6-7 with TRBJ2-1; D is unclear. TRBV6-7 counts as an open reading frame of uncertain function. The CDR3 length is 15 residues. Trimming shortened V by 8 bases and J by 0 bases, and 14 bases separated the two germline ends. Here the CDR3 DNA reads TGTGCCAGCGTAGTTGTGGGCGTCTCCTACAATGAGCAGTTCTTC. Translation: CASVVVGVSYNEQFF.

The CDR3, as DNA: TGTGCCAGCAGCTTAGATGCTCTGGGGGACACTGAAGCTTTCTTT. Protein product: CASSLDALGDTEAFF. The chain carries TRBV7-2 and TRBJ1-1; D is perhaps TRBD1 (5 bases). This CDR3 comprises 15 residues. Per the germline V gene, CDR1 is SGHTA and CDR2 is FQGNSA. Deletions cut 1 base from V and 3 bases from J, with 12 bases between.

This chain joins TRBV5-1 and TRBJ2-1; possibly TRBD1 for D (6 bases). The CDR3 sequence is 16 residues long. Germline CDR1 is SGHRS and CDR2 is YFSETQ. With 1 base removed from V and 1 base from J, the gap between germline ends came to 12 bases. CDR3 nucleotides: TGCGCCAGCAGCTTGTGGGGACACTTTTCCTACAATGAGCAGTTCTTC. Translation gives CASSLWGHFSYNEQFF.

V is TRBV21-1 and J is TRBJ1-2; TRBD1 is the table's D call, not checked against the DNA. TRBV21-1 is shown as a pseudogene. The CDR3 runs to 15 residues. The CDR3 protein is CASSKGTRQSYGYTF. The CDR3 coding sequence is TGTGCCAGCAGCAAAGGCACACGACAGTCCTATGGCTACACCTTC.

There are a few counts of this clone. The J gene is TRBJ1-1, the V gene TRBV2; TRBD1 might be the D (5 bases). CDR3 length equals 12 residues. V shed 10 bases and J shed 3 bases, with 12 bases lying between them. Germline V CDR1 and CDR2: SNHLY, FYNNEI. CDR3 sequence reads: CATLGGDTEAFF. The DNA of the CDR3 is TGTGCCACCTTGGGGGGGGACACTGAAGCTTTCTTT.

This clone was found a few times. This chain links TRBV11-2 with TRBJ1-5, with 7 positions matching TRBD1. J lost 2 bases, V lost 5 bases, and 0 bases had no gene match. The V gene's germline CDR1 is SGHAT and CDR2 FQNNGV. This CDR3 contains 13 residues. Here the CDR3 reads CASSTGGNQPQHF. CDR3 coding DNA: TGTGCCAGCAGCACAGGGGGCAATCAGCCCCAGCATTTT. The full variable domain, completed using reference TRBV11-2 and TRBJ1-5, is EAGVAQSPRYKIIEKRQSVAFWCNPISGHATLYWYQQILGQGPKLLIQFQNNGVVDDSQLPKDRFSAERLKGVDSTLKIQPAKLEDSAVYLCASSTGGNQPQHFGDGTRLSIL.

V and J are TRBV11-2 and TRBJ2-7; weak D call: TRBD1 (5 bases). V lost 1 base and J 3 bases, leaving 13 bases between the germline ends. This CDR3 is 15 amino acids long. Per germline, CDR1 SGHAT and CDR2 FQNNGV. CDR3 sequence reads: CASSLADSGYYEQYF. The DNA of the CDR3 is TGTGCCAGCAGCTTAGCCGACAGTGGCTACTACGAGCAGTACTTC.

CDR3 loop: CASTSGAGGRDEQFF. CDR3 DNA sequence: TGTGCCAGCACCTCTGGGGCGGGAGGTAGGGATGAGCAGTTCTTC. The chain carries TRBV9 and TRBJ2-1; TRBD2 matches 8 bases. CDR1 is SGDLS, CDR2 YYNGEE, per germline. V shed 6 bases and J 8 bases; nucleotides not matched to a gene: 13. The length of the CDR3 is 15 residues.

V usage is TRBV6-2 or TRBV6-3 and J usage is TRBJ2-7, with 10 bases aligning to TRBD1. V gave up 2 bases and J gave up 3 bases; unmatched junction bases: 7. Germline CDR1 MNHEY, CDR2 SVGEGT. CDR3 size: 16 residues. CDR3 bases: TGTGCCAGCAGTTACCCCATGGACAGGGGGGTCTACGAGCAGTACTTC. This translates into CASSYPMDRGVYEQYF.

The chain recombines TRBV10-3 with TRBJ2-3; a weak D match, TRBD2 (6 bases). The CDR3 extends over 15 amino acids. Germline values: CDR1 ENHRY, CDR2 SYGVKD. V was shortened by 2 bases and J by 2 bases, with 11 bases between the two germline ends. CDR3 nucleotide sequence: TGTGCCATCAGTGAGGGTGCGGGGCCCACAGATACGCAGTATTTT. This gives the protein CAISEGAGPTDTQYF.

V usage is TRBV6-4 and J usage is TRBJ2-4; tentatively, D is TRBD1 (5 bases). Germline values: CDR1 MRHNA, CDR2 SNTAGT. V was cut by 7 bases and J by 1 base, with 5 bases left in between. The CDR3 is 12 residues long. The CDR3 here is CASTGAKNIQYF. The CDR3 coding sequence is TGTGCCAGCACAGGGGCCAAAAACATTCAGTACTTC.

The CDR3 region has the DNA TGTGCCAGCAGTCTCTACTCAGGGTACACTGAAGCTTTCTTT. Protein sequence: CASSLYSGYTEAFF. The rearrangement joins TRBV27 to TRBJ1-1, with D possibly matching TRBD1 (5 bases). CDR1 and CDR2 from the germline V gene are MNHEY and SMNVEV (reference sequence). The CDR3 is 14 residues long. V lost 5 bases and J lost 3, with 13 bases in between.

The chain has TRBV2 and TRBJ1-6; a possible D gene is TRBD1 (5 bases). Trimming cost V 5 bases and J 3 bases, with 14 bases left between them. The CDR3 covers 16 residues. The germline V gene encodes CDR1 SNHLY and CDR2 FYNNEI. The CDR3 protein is CASSRRDVDYNSPLHF. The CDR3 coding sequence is TGTGCCAGCAGTCGTAGGGACGTAGACTATAATTCACCCCTCCACTTT.

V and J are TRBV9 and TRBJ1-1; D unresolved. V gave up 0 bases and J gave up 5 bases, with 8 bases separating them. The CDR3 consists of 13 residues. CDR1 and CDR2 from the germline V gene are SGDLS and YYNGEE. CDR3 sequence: CASSVAAGTEAFF. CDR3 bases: TGTGCCAGCAGCGTAGCAGCGGGGACTGAAGCTTTCTTT. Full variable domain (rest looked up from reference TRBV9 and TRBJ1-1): DSGVTQTPKHLITATGQRVTLRCSPRSGDLSVYWYQQSLDQGLQFLIQYYNGEERAKGNILERFSAQQFPDLHSELNLSSLELGDSALYFCASSVAAGTEAFFGQGTRLTVV.

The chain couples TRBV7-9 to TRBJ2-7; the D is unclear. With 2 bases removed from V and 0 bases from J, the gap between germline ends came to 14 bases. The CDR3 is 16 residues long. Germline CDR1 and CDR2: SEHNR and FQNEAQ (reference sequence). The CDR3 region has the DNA TGTGCCAGCAGCTTAAGCGTCTCGCCGAGCTCCTACGAGCAGTACTTC. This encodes CASSLSVSPSSYEQYF.

CDR3 nucleotide sequence: TGTGCCACCAAAGACGGCAGCCGCTATGGCTACACCTTC. It encodes CATKDGSRYGYTF. The rearrangement joins TRBV19 to TRBJ1-2; D remains unclear. Germline V gives CDR1 LNHDA, CDR2 SQIVND (reference sequence). This CDR3 has 13 residues. Trimming stripped 10 bases from V and 4 bases from J, with 16 bases between.

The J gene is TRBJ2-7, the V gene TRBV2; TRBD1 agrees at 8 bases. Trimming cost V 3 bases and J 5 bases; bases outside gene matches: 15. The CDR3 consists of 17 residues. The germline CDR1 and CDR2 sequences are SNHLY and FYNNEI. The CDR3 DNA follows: TGTGCCAGCAGTGATATAGGTAGAGGGACAGGCACGCACGAGCAGTACTTC. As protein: CASSDIGRGTGTHEQYF.

CDR3 coding DNA: TGTGCCAGCAGTTTATATGGGAGTATTTCGTATGGCTACACCTTC. Its protein is CASSLYGSISYGYTF. V and J are TRBV28 and TRBJ1-2; D uncertain. The CDR3 totals 15 residues. The V gene's germline CDR1 is MDHEN and CDR2 SYDVKM. V was trimmed by 1 base and J by 5 bases, leaving 14 bases between them.

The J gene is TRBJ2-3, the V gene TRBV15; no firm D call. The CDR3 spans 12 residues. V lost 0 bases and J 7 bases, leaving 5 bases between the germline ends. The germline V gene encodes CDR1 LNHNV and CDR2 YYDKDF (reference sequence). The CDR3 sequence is CATSRDTNTQYF. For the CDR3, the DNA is TGTGCCACCAGCAGAGATACAAATACGCAGTATTTT.

CDR3 in DNA: TGTGCCAGCAGCGAGGGGTGGGGGTACACAGATACGCAGTATTTT. Translated, it gives CASSEGWGYTDTQYF. The rearrangement links TRBV11-1 to TRBJ2-3; D may be TRBD1 or TRBD2 (5 bases each). CDR1 and CDR2 (germline): SGHAT, FQDESV (reference sequence). Between the trimmed V and J ends, which lost 5 bases and 2 bases, there was a span of 14 bases. This CDR3 region has 15 residues. Combining the CDR3 with reference TRBV11-1 and TRBJ2-3 gives the whole variable domain EAEVAQSPRYKITEKSQAVAFWCDPISGHATLYWYRQILGQGPELLVQFQDESVVDDSQLPKDRFSAERLKGVDSTLKIQPAELGDSAMYLCASSEGWGYTDTQYFGPGTRLTVL.

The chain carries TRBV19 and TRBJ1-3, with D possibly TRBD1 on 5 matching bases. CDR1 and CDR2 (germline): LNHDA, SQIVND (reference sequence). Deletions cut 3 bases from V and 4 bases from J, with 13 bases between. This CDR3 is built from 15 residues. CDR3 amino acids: CASSIDAGPGNTIYF. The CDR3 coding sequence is TGTGCCAGTAGTATCGATGCAGGGCCCGGAAACACCATATATTTT.

As DNA, the CDR3 is TGTGCCAGCAGCTTCCAGGGGTACCCCTACGAGCAGTACTTC. It codes for CASSFQGYPYEQYF. The rearrangement joins TRBV5-5 to TRBJ2-7; D perhaps matches TRBD1 (6 bases). This CDR3 has 14 amino acids. Looked up from germline, CDR1 is SGHKS and CDR2 is YYEKEE (reference sequence). The V end was cut by 2 bases, the J end by 2 bases, with 11 bases between.

The CDR3 DNA sequence: TGTGCCAGCAGCTACACGACAGCCTCCTATGGCTACACCTTC. Translation gives CASSYTTASYGYTF. The chain links TRBV6-5 to TRBJ1-2; possible D gene TRBD1, 5 bases. The germline V gene has CDR1 MNHEY and CDR2 SVGAGI. This CDR3 is built from 14 residues. V shed 6 bases and J shed 4 bases, with 15 bases lying between them.

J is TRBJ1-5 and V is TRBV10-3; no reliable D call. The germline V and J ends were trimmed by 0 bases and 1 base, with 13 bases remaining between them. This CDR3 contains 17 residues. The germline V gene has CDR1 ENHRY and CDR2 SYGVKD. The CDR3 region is CAISESQGQRSNQPQHF. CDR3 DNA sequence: TGTGCCATCAGTGAGTCCCAAGGCCAAAGAAGCAATCAGCCCCAGCATTTT.

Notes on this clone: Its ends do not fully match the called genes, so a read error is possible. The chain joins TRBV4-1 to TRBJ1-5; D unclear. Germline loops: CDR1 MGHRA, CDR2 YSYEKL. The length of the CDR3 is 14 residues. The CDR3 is CVSSPGPSNQPQHF. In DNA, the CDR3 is TGCGTCAGCAGCCCTGGTCCTAGCAATCAGCCCCAGCATTTT.

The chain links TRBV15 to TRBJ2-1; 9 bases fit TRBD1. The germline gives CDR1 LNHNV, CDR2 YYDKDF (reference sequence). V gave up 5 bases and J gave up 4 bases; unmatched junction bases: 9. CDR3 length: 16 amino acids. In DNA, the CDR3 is TGTGCCACCAGCTACAAAGGACAGGGGTTGTACAATGAGCAGTTCTTC. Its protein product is CATSYKGQGLYNEQFF.

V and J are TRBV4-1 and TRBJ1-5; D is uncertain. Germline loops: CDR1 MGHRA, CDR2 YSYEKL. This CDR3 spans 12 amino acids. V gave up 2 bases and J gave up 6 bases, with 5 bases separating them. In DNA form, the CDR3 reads TGCGCCAGCAGCCAAATAGGTCAGCCCCAGCATTTT. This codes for CASSQIGQPQHF.

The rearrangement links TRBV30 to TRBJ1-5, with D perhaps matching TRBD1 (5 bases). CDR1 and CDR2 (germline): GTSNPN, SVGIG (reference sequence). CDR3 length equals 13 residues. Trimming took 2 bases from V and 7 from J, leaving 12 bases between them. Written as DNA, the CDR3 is TGTGCCTGGAGTCCCCAGGGCGGGCAGCCCCAGCATTTT. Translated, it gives CAWSPQGGQPQHF.